The next 29 T cell receptor beta chains were all read from a single sample in a study of T cell responses to AZD1222 COVID-19 vaccine. Profiled with immunoSEQ multiplex PCR; TCRdb holds only in-frame clones, not every one. The sample has about 97,000 clones; over 75% are singletons. The sequencing here drew on peripheral blood, taken on day 0 of AZD1222 vaccination. The receptors originated from an adult in good health.

The chain couples TRBV11-2 to TRBJ1-5; no reliable D call. CDR1 and CDR2 from the germline V gene are SGHAT and FQNNGV. CDR3 length equals 15 residues. The ends were cut back, 2 bases at V and 0 bases at J, with 8 bases in the middle. CDR3 sequence (DNA): TGTGCCAGCAGCTTACGGGCTCATAGCAATCAGCCCCAGCATTTT. As protein: CASSLRAHSNQPQHF.

This clone was recorded once. The rearrangement joins TRBV6-5 to TRBJ1-5; the D is unclear. The length of the CDR3 is 14 residues. CDR1 is MNHEY, CDR2 SVGAGI, per germline. Trimming removed 2 bases from V and 0 bases from J, with 5 bases in between. CDR3 in DNA: TGTGCCAGCAGTTACAGGGATAGCAATCAGCCCCAGCATTTT. Translating gives CASSYRDSNQPQHF.

The rearrangement uses TRBV3-1 (or the pseudogene TRBV3-2) and TRBJ2-1; TRBD2 agrees at 14 bases. Per the germline V gene, CDR1 is LGHDT and CDR2 is YNNKEL (reference sequence). The V and J ends lost 1 base and 16 bases, in that order; junction bases with no gene match: 6. This CDR3 has 14 residues. CDR3 residues: CASSQVATSGGAFF. CDR3 DNA sequence: TGTGCCAGCAGCCAAGTGGCGACTAGCGGGGGGGCCTTCTTC.

The V gene is TRBV4-1, the J gene TRBJ1-5; 10 nucleotides line up with TRBD1. This CDR3 region has 16 residues. The V gene end was trimmed by 4 bases and the J gene end by 7 bases; junction bases not matched to a gene: 10. Germline CDR1 and CDR2: MGHRA and YSYEKL. CDR3 bases: TGCGCCAGCAGCCGCAAACCGGGACAGGGGCCACAGCCCCAGCATTTT. The encoded protein is CASSRKPGQGPQPQHF.

The rearrangement links TRBV28 to TRBJ2-5; 11 bases align to TRBD2. With V trimmed by 5 bases and J by 5 bases, 1 base remained unmatched. The CDR3 runs 13 residues. CDR1 MDHEN and CDR2 SYDVKM come from the germline V gene. The CDR3 sequence: CASSRLAGETQYF. In nucleotides, the CDR3 is TGTGCCAGCAGTCGACTAGCGGGGGAGACCCAGTACTTC.

The chain carries TRBV24-1 and TRBJ2-5; possible D gene TRBD2, 7 bases. Germline CDR1 KGHDR, CDR2 SFDVKD. The CDR3 has 15 amino acids. Deletions cut 3 bases from V and 4 bases from J, with 14 bases between. The CDR3 spells CATSDIQGGGETQYF. The CDR3 DNA is TGTGCCACCAGTGATATTCAGGGAGGGGGAGAGACCCAGTACTTC.

The chain joins TRBV9 to TRBJ1-6, with unresolved D. Trimming cost V 2 bases and J 5 bases, with 11 bases left between them. The length of the CDR3 is 15 residues. Germline CDR1 SGDLS, CDR2 YYNGEE. Written as DNA, the CDR3 is TGTGCCAGCAGCGTCTCCGGGCCCCATAATTCACCCCTCCACTTT. Residues: CASSVSGPHNSPLHF. Using reference TRBV9 and TRBJ1-6 for the parts outside the CDR3, the full variable domain is DSGVTQTPKHLITATGQRVTLRCSPRSGDLSVYWYQQSLDQGLQFLIQYYNGEERAKGNILERFSAQQFPDLHSELNLSSLELGDSALYFCASSVSGPHNSPLHFGNGTRLTVT.

This chain joins TRBV19 and TRBJ1-1, with D perhaps TRBD1 (6 bases). Between the trimmed V and J ends, which lost 6 bases and 1 base, there was a span of 12 bases. This CDR3 has 14 residues. Germline-derived CDR1 and CDR2 are LNHDA and SQIVND (reference sequence). CDR3 region: CASRDSPPNTEAFF. The CDR3 bases are TGTGCCAGTAGGGACAGCCCACCGAACACTGAAGCTTTCTTT.

This chain connects TRBV29-1 to TRBJ1-2; D remains ambiguous. CDR1 and CDR2 from the germline V gene are SQVTM and ANQGSEA. V gave up 3 bases and J gave up 6 bases, with 5 bases separating them. The CDR3 sequence is 10 residues long. CDR3 amino acids: CSVEEDGYTF. CDR3 DNA: TGCAGCGTTGAGGAGGATGGCTACACCTTC.

This chain uses TRBV19 with TRBJ1-2; D might be TRBD1 (5 bases). CDR1 and CDR2 from the germline V gene are LNHDA and SQIVND (reference sequence). The length of the CDR3 is 13 residues. V shed 4 bases and J shed 8 bases, with 14 bases lying between them. The CDR3 DNA is TGTGCCAGTAGTACGGGGCCCAAACCAGGCTACACCTTC. Its translation is CASSTGPKPGYTF.

The chain links TRBV5-6 to TRBJ2-3; perhaps TRBD2 as D (7 bases). CDR3 length: 12 amino acids. Germline V gene data show CDR1 as SGHDT and CDR2 as YYEEEE. Trimming stripped 6 bases from V and 6 bases from J, with 11 bases between. The CDR3 loop is CASTRGADTQYF. The DNA for the CDR3 is TGTGCCAGCACCCGGGGGGCGGATACGCAGTATTTT.

The chain links TRBV5-6 to TRBJ1-2; no clear D gene. The CDR3 covers 14 residues. Germline CDR1 SGHDT, CDR2 YYEEEE. Trimming left V 4 bases short and J 3 bases short, with 13 bases between. This CDR3 reads CASSKAENHYGYTF. CDR3 DNA: TGTGCCAGCAGCAAAGCAGAGAACCACTATGGCTACACCTTC.

The chain links TRBV6-5 to TRBJ1-1, with unresolved D. Germline CDR1 reads MNHEY; CDR2 reads SVGAGI. There are 14 residues in the CDR3. The V gene lost 1 base and the J gene lost 2 bases, with 8 bases spanning the gap. CDR3 sequence reads: CASSYLEKNTEAFF. CDR3 coding DNA: TGTGCCAGCAGTTACTTAGAGAAAAACACTGAAGCTTTCTTT.

The chain is built from TRBV29-1 and TRBJ1-1, with TRBD1 as a possible D gene (5 bases). Trimming removed 6 bases from V and 4 bases from J, with 15 bases in between. Germline-derived CDR1 and CDR2 are SQVTM and ANQGSEA. The CDR3 totals 13 residues. The CDR3 is CSVEAGQGTEAFF. CDR3 nucleotides: TGCAGCGTAGAGGCAGGGCAGGGCACTGAAGCTTTCTTT.

The chain uses TRBV7-9 and TRBJ1-2, with D possibly matching TRBD1 (6 bases). The V end lost 5 bases, the J end lost 8 bases, and 12 bases lay between the germline ends. The germline V gene has CDR1 SEHNR and CDR2 FQNEAQ (reference sequence). CDR3 length: 12 amino acids. The CDR3 spells CASSETGTGYTF. Written as DNA, the CDR3 is TGTGCCAGCAGCGAAACAGGGACCGGCTACACCTTC.

The chain joins TRBV7-2 to TRBJ1-2; a weak D match, TRBD1 (6 bases). The germline V and J ends were trimmed by 0 bases and 7 bases, with 12 bases remaining between them. The CDR3 runs 14 residues. The germline CDR1 and CDR2 sequences are SGHTA and FQGNSA. CDR3: CASSLAGGLGGYTF. The DNA of the CDR3 is TGTGCCAGCAGCTTAGCGGGGGGGCTAGGTGGCTACACCTTC.

The count of this clone is one. V and J are TRBV2 and TRBJ2-7; TRBD1 or TRBD2 may be the D gene (5 bases each). Germline V gene sequence: CDR1 SNHLY, CDR2 FYNNEI. This CDR3 region has 12 residues. V was cut by 6 bases and J by 6 bases, with 12 bases left in between. CDR3 residues: CASRYQGAEQYF. The CDR3 DNA is TGTGCCAGCAGGTACCAGGGAGCCGAGCAGTACTTC.

This chain joins TRBV29-1 and TRBJ1-2; 8 bases match TRBD1. V shed 7 bases, J shed 4 bases, and the junction held 8 bases outside the gene matches. The CDR3 extends over 13 amino acids. Germline-derived CDR1 and CDR2 are SQVTM and ANQGSEA. The CDR3 DNA is TGCAGCGCACTGACAGGGGCTGGCTATGGCTACACCTTC. The encoded protein is CSALTGAGYGYTF. The whole variable domain, filled in from reference TRBV29-1 and TRBJ1-2, reads SAVISQKPSRDICQRGTSLTIQCQVDSQVTMMFWYRQQPGQSLTLIATANQGSEATYESGFVIDKFPISRPNLTFSTLTVSNMSPEDSSIYLCSALTGAGYGYTFGSGTRLTVV.

The rearrangement joins TRBV7-9 to TRBJ1-1; possibly TRBD1 for D (6 bases). V was cut by 5 bases and J by 0 bases, with 19 bases left in between. CDR3 size: 17 residues. Germline V gene sequence: CDR1 SEHNR, CDR2 FQNEAQ (reference sequence). The CDR3 loop is CASSAQPRGNMNTEAFF. CDR3 DNA sequence: TGTGCCAGCAGCGCTCAACCGAGGGGGAACATGAACACTGAAGCTTTCTTT.

This chain uses TRBV4-1 with TRBJ1-6; no reliable D call. Trimming took off 0 bases at V and 12 bases at J, with 15 bases between the two ends. The CDR3 runs to 15 residues. Germline assignment: CDR1 MGHRA and CDR2 YSYEKL. Written as DNA, the CDR3 is TGCGCCAGCAGCCAAGAGTCATCCGGGATCCTACCCCTCCACTTT. The encoded protein is CASSQESSGILPLHF.

The chain links TRBV5-1 to TRBJ1-4; perhaps TRBD1 as D (6 bases). The germline V and J ends were trimmed by 4 bases and 0 bases, with 7 bases remaining between them. This CDR3 comprises 14 residues. Germline CDR1 and CDR2: SGHRS and YFSETQ. CDR3 nucleotides: TGCGCCAGCAGCCGGACAGCAACTAATGAAAAACTGTTTTTT. It encodes CASSRTATNEKLFF.

The rearrangement joins TRBV5-1 to TRBJ2-3; 7 bases line up with TRBD1. The V gene's germline CDR1 is SGHRS and CDR2 YFSETQ. The CDR3 consists of 13 residues. V was pared by 5 bases and J by 8 bases, with 8 bases of the junction left unmatched. The CDR3 is CASRSTGAGTQYF. In DNA, the CDR3 is TGCGCCAGCAGATCAACAGGGGCCGGTACGCAGTATTTT.

The V and J genes are TRBV19 and TRBJ2-7; the D is unclear. The germline CDR1 and CDR2 sequences are LNHDA and SQIVND (reference sequence). Trimming took off 3 bases at V and 3 bases at J, with 12 bases between the two ends. The length of the CDR3 is 14 residues. CDR3 nucleotides: TGTGCCAGTAGTATTTCGGTCAGAATCTACGAGCAGTACTTC. Translating it yields CASSISVRIYEQYF.

The chain combines TRBV2 with TRBJ2-7; D not certain. V shed 7 bases and J shed 0 bases, with 7 bases lying between them. Germline V lookup: CDR1 SNHLY, CDR2 FYNNEI. This CDR3 is 12 amino acids long. The CDR3 loop reads CASNPGSYEQYF. CDR3 nucleotide sequence: TGTGCCAGCAACCCCGGCTCCTACGAGCAGTACTTC.

This rearrangement joins TRBV6-6 to TRBJ2-1, with 7 bases matching TRBD1. The CDR3 sequence is 17 residues long. With V trimmed by 6 bases and J by 10 bases, 21 bases remained unmatched. Looked up from germline, CDR1 is MNHNY and CDR2 is SVGAGI (reference sequence). The DNA of the CDR3 is TGTGCCAGCAGCCGAGGGACAGACACCTATCGCCTAAGAGAGCAGTTCTTC. Its protein is CASSRGTDTYRLREQFF.

The CDR3 bases are TGTGCCAGCAGTTACTGGGGGACGGATGGCTACACCTTC. Its translation is CASSYWGTDGYTF. This sequence joins TRBV6-5 and TRBJ1-2, with D perhaps TRBD1 (5 bases). This CDR3 comprises 13 residues. The germline V and J ends were trimmed by 1 base and 6 bases, with 9 bases remaining between them. The germline V gene encodes CDR1 MNHEY and CDR2 SVGAGI.

The J gene is TRBJ2-1, the V gene TRBV3-1 (or the pseudogene TRBV3-2), with 9 bases lining up with TRBD1. Germline V gene sequence: CDR1 LGHDT, CDR2 YNNKEL (reference sequence). The CDR3 extends over 17 amino acids. Unmatched junction bases numbered 9, after V lost 3 bases and J lost 3 bases. CDR3 loop: CASSQYTGGAFYNEQFF. The CDR3 nucleotides read TGTGCCAGCAGCCAGTATACAGGGGGCGCCTTCTACAATGAGCAGTTCTTC.

This sequence joins TRBV5-1 and TRBJ1-6, with TRBD1 matching over 12 bases. Per germline, CDR1 SGHRS and CDR2 YFSETQ. V dropped 4 bases and J dropped 9; count of bases not matched to a gene: 11. This CDR3 is 17 amino acids long. Here the CDR3 DNA reads TGCGCCAGCAGCACCGGGACAGGGGGCGCGGGTAGTTCACCCCTCCACTTT. Encoded protein: CASSTGTGGAGSSPLHF.

The gene calls are TRBV12-3 or TRBV12-4 and TRBJ1-5; D is uncertain. V was trimmed by 3 bases and J by 7 bases, leaving 10 bases between them. This CDR3 is 13 amino acids long. The CDR3 loop reads CASSLQVGQPQHF. The CDR3 region has the DNA TGTGCCAGCAGTTTGCAGGTTGGCCAGCCCCAGCATTTT.